The 12 T cell receptor beta chains below come from one sample, sequenced in a study of blood T cell repertoires in COVID-19 (dated by TCRdb to about 2020). Receptor amplification or capture employed the immunoSEQ multiplex PCR assay. Imported from immuneACCESS, the table was reduced by TCRdb to in-frame sequences with V and J called. These copies leave out some clones; in studies compared against another copy, an unresolved V gene accounts for under half, and the cause of the remainder is not known. The sample profile shows over 200,000 clones; approximately 80% of them were found once. The ten largest clones capture 1.8% of the sample. Sequencing was carried out using PBMCs or T cells enriched from blood (not recorded which). These receptors all stem from a man in his 60s who had recovered from COVID-19.

CDR3 nucleotide sequence: TGTGCCAGCAGCTTGCGATCGGGGGGCACTGAAGCTTTCTTT. It is translated as CASSLRSGGTEAFF. The chain links TRBV5-4 to TRBJ1-1; D is perhaps TRBD1 (5 bases). Trimming took off 1 base at V and 4 bases at J, with 11 bases between the two ends. Per germline, CDR1 SGHNT and CDR2 YYREEE (reference sequence). The length of the CDR3 is 14 residues.

Notes on this clone: Other nucleotide sequences from this sample produce the same CDR3. The rearrangement links TRBV7-9 to TRBJ1-6; 7 nucleotides match TRBD1. This CDR3 has 14 residues. J lost 7 bases, V lost 5 bases, and 5 bases had no gene match. Germline lookup yields CDR1 SEHNR and CDR2 FQNEAQ (reference sequence). The CDR3 region is CASSLGQENSPLHF. The CDR3 nucleotides are TGTGCCAGCAGCCTTGGACAGGAGAATTCACCCCTCCACTTT.

The chain links TRBV5-1 to TRBJ1-4; 8 bases map to TRBD1. V shed 3 bases and J 8 bases; nucleotides not matched to a gene: 9. CDR3 length: 15 amino acids. The germline CDR1 and CDR2 sequences are SGHRS and YFSETQ. This CDR3 is CASSSTGGDREKLFF. The CDR3 DNA reads TGCGCCAGCAGCTCAACAGGGGGTGATCGGGAAAAACTGTTTTTT.

This chain joins TRBV19 and TRBJ2-7, with 7 bases identical to TRBD1. V lost 2 bases and J lost 3; bases outside the gene matches: 4. This CDR3 is built from 14 residues. The V gene's germline CDR1 is LNHDA and CDR2 SQIVND (reference sequence). The CDR3 DNA reads TGTGCCAGTAGTATACAGACAGGGTTCTACGAGCAGTACTTC. Its translation is CASSIQTGFYEQYF.

The rearrangement links TRBV2 to TRBJ2-7; D gene uncertain. The CDR3 has 12 residues. The germline gives CDR1 SNHLY, CDR2 FYNNEI. The V gene lost 6 bases and the J gene lost 0 bases, with 6 bases spanning the gap. The CDR3 loop reads CASRPSSYEQYF. In nucleotides, the CDR3 is TGTGCCAGCAGACCGAGCTCCTACGAGCAGTACTTC.

J is TRBJ2-7 and V is TRBV19; 9 bases are a match to TRBD1. Germline CDR1 is LNHDA and CDR2 is SQIVND (reference sequence). The V gene end was trimmed by 5 bases and the J gene end by 6 bases; junction bases not matched to a gene: 11. This CDR3 has 15 residues. CDR3 sequence reads: CASSLIRTGESEQYF. The CDR3 DNA is TGTGCCAGTAGTCTCATTAGGACAGGGGAAAGCGAGCAGTACTTC. Drawing the rest from reference TRBV19 and TRBJ2-7, the complete variable domain is DGGITQSPKYLFRKEGQNVTLSCEQNLNHDAMYWYRQDPGQGLRLIYYSQIVNDFQKGDIAEGYSVSREKKESFPLTVTSAQKNPTAFYLCASSLIRTGESEQYFGPGTRLTVT.

The chain combines TRBV9 with TRBJ2-5; 8 bases line up with TRBD1. The CDR3 spans 16 residues. CDR1 and CDR2 from the germline V gene are SGDLS and YYNGEE. V lost 4 bases to trimming and J lost 0 bases; unmatched junction nucleotides: 8. The CDR3 region is CASSSTTGAYQETQYF. CDR3 nucleotides: TGTGCCAGCAGCTCGACGACAGGGGCTTACCAAGAGACCCAGTACTTC.

The V and J genes are TRBV14 and TRBJ2-2, with D unclear. V lost 4 bases and J lost 4, with 7 bases in between. Germline CDR1 and CDR2: SGHDN and FVKESK. There are 13 residues in the CDR3. CDR3 in DNA: TGTGCCAGCAGCCGGGCCGGCACCGGGGAGCTGTTTTTT. Residues: CASSRAGTGELFF.

The chain is built from TRBV5-1 and TRBJ2-1; 7 nucleotides match TRBD1. The J segment lost 8 bases and the V segment lost 4 bases, leaving 9 bases of the junction unmatched. CDR3 length: 14 amino acids. Germline-derived CDR1 and CDR2 are SGHRS and YFSETQ. The CDR3 DNA follows: TGCGCCAGCAGCCGATCCCACAGGGGCGATGAGCAGTTCTTC. Amino acid sequence: CASSRSHRGDEQFF.

J is TRBJ1-5 and V is TRBV3-1 (or the pseudogene TRBV3-2), with D maybe TRBD1 (6 bases). Germline V CDR1 and CDR2: LGHDT, YNNKEL (reference sequence). This CDR3 region has 15 residues. Trimming took 3 bases from V and 1 from J, leaving 10 bases between them. The CDR3 loop reads CASSQSGQSNQPQHF. As DNA, the CDR3 is TGTGCCAGCAGCCAGTCTGGACAGAGCAATCAGCCCCAGCATTTT.

A single count supports this clone. The chain is built from TRBV11-1 and TRBJ2-1; D is uncertain. There are 12 residues in the CDR3. V was clipped by 4 bases and J by 7 bases, with 8 bases between them. The germline V gene encodes CDR1 SGHAT and CDR2 FQDESV (reference sequence). The CDR3 here is CASSSGLNEQFF. The CDR3 region has the DNA TGTGCCAGCAGCTCGGGTTTAAATGAGCAGTTCTTC.

The rearrangement uses TRBV27 and TRBJ1-5, with a possible D match to TRBD1 (5 bases). V lost 5 bases, J lost 2 bases, and 16 bases lay in between. In germline, CDR1 is MNHEY, CDR2 SMNVEV (reference sequence). This CDR3 comprises 16 residues. CDR3 loop: CASSPDGTGRNQPQHF. Here the CDR3 DNA reads TGTGCCAGCAGTCCGGACGGTACAGGTCGCAATCAGCCCCAGCATTTT.